These 3 T cell receptor beta chains came from one sample sequenced in a study of blood T cell repertoires in COVID-19. Produced via immunoSEQ multiplex PCR; TCRdb's table is partial and in-frame only. The profile shows 140,000 or so clones, over 80% of them singletons. The sequencing sample was made of peripheral blood. The source is a man aged 25 to 40 with COVID-19, enrolled during active disease.

The gene calls are TRBV11-2 and TRBJ1-1; the D is unclear. Germline CDR1 is SGHAT and CDR2 is FQNNGV. CDR3 length equals 11 residues. Trimming cost V 3 bases and J 10 bases, with 9 bases left between them. CDR3 in DNA: TGTGCCAGCAGCTTTTCGACTAGAGCTTTCTTT. Residues: CASSFSTRAFF.

Only one count was recorded for this clone. The rearrangement links TRBV28 to TRBJ2-5; D unclear. The germline V gene has CDR1 MDHEN and CDR2 SYDVKM. The V end lost 1 base, the J end lost 1 base, and 10 bases lay between the germline ends. This CDR3 is built from 15 residues. CDR3: CASSLLSDTQETQYF. CDR3 in DNA: TGTGCCAGCAGTTTATTGTCAGATACCCAAGAGACCCAGTACTTC.

This chain links TRBV19 with TRBJ1-2, with 8 positions matching TRBD1. CDR3 size: 14 residues. Germline assignment: CDR1 LNHDA and CDR2 SQIVND (reference sequence). J lost 8 bases, V lost 6 bases, and 11 bases had no gene match. Here the CDR3 reads CASSPDRAGAGYTF. CDR3 DNA sequence: TGTGCCAGTAGCCCGGACAGGGCTGGAGCAGGCTACACCTTC.